The entry below gives a single T cell receptor beta chain sequence along with its context. The CDR3 covers 14 residues. From germline, CDR1 is SEHNR and CDR2 FQNEAQ (reference sequence). V was pared by 5 bases and J by 6 bases, with 14 bases between. Original handling: Reference gene primer amplification yielded estimated nucleated cell counts. Assay: immunoSEQ multiplex PCR; the TCRdb copy retains only in-frame clones and omits some. V and J calls and clone size come straight from that table; D and trimming were deduced from the DNA. The sample holds approximately 200,000 clones, about 91% seen once. This sample is drawn from a study of blood T cell repertoires in COVID-19. Study details: Specimens from acute and convalescent COVID-19 originated in the United States, Italy and Spain. PBMCs, B-cell-depleted T cells, or T cells were the source of the cDNA or gDNA that made up the material.

The sequenced material came from peripheral blood. This receptor was taken from a woman aged 30 to 39 with acute or convalescent COVID-19. The V gene is TRBV7-9, the J gene TRBJ1-3; weak D call: TRBD1 (6 bases). The CDR3 nucleotides are TGTGCCAGCAGCGTTAGCGCAGGGGAAAACACCATATATTTT. Translation: CASSVSAGENTIYF.